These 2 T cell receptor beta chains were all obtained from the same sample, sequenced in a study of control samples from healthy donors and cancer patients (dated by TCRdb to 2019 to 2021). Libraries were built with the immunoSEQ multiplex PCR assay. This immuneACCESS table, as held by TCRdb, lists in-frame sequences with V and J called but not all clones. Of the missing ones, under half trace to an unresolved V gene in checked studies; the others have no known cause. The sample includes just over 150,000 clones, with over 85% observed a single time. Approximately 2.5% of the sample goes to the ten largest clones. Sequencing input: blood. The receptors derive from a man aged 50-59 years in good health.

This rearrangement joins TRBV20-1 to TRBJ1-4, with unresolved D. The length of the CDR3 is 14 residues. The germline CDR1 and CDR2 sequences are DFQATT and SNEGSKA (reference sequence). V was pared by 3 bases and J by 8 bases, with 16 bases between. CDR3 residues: CSASSRRGSEKLFF. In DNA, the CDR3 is TGCAGTGCTAGTTCCAGACGGGGTTCGGAAAAACTGTTTTTT.

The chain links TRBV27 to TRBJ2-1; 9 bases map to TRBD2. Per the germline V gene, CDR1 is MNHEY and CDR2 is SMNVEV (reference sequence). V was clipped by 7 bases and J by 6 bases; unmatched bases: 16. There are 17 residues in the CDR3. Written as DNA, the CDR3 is TGTGCCAGCACTGACGGTAGCGGGAGTTACACCACCAATGAGCAGTTCTTC. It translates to CASTDGSGSYTTNEQFF.